The 17 T cell receptor beta chains given below trace back to one sample, sequenced in a study of OX40 agonist ivuxolimab in advanced cancers. Repertoires were generated with immunoSEQ multiplex PCR, while TCRdb's copy carries only in-frame clones and drops some. The data contain 65,000 to 85,000 clones, more than 70% of them singletons. The specimen comprised CD4+ or CD8+ T cells sorted from blood, sampled in a trial of the OX40 agonist ivuxolimab. The source is an adult with an advanced solid tumor such as melanoma, head and neck, liver or kidney cancer.

The chain recombines TRBV2 with TRBJ2-3, with TRBD2 matching 10 bases. This CDR3 region has 17 residues. Germline-derived CDR1 and CDR2 are SNHLY and FYNNEI. With 8 bases clipped from V and 6 bases from J, the junction kept 17 bases outside the gene matches. The CDR3: CASVRGTSARARDTQYF. The CDR3 nucleotides read TGTGCCAGCGTCAGGGGGACTAGCGCTCGAGCGAGGGATACGCAGTATTTT.

The chain recombines TRBV5-1 with TRBJ1-1; D perhaps matches TRBD1 (5 bases). Germline V gene sequence: CDR1 SGHRS, CDR2 YFSETQ. Deletions cut 7 bases from V and 6 bases from J, with 13 bases between. The CDR3 totals 12 residues. In nucleotides, the CDR3 is TGCGCCAGCTTTGACAGACCGGCTGAAGCTTTCTTT. This encodes CASFDRPAEAFF.

V usage is TRBV9 and J usage is TRBJ1-3; 7 positions agree with TRBD1. The CDR3 totals 16 residues. Germline loops: CDR1 SGDLS, CDR2 YYNGEE. The V and J ends lost 4 bases and 0 bases, in that order; junction bases with no gene match: 7. The CDR3 region has the DNA TGTGCCAGCAGCCGCTCAGCAGGGGGCTCTGGAAACACCATATATTTT. Its protein product is CASSRSAGGSGNTIYF.

The gene calls are TRBV28 and TRBJ1-2; TRBD1 matches 8 bases. Germline-derived CDR1 and CDR2 are MDHEN and SYDVKM. The CDR3 consists of 13 residues. J was trimmed by 1 base and V by 7 bases; bases with no gene match: 2. The CDR3 region has the DNA TGTGCCAGCAACAGGGGGTTTAACTATGGCTACACCTTC. Protein sequence: CASNRGFNYGYTF.

The chain joins TRBV27 to TRBJ1-4; 12 nucleotides agree with TRBD1. Germline V CDR1 and CDR2: MNHEY, SMNVEV (reference sequence). Unmatched junction bases numbered 21, after V lost 7 bases and J lost 0 bases. The CDR3 length is 22 residues. CDR3 protein: CASTPDRDRGLLHSATNEKLFF. DNA of the CDR3: TGTGCCAGCACCCCAGACCGGGACAGGGGGCTCCTCCACTCTGCAACTAATGAAAAACTGTTTTTT.

The chain uses TRBV6-6 and TRBJ2-7, with D maybe TRBD2 (6 bases). The V end was cut by 4 bases, the J end by 11 bases, with 15 bases between. The CDR3 length is 12 residues. Germline V gene sequence: CDR1 MNHNY, CDR2 SVGAGI (reference sequence). The CDR3 reads CASSLIGSREYF. The CDR3 DNA is TGTGCCAGCAGTTTGATCGGGAGCAGGGAGTACTTC.

The V gene is TRBV14, the J gene TRBJ2-1; D is unclear. The ends were cut back, 0 bases at V and 5 bases at J, with 8 bases in the middle. Germline lookup yields CDR1 SGHDN and CDR2 FVKESK. CDR3 length: 14 amino acids. As DNA, the CDR3 is TGTGCCAGCAGCCAAGATCTGTGGGACAATGAGCAGTTCTTC. It codes for CASSQDLWDNEQFF. The entire variable domain, with the rest obtained from reference TRBV14 and TRBJ2-1, is as follows: EAGVTQFPSHSVIEKGQTVTLRCDPISGHDNLYWYRRVMGKEIKFLLHFVKESKQDESGMPNNRFLAERTGGTYSTLKVQPAELEDSGVYFCASSQDLWDNEQFFGPGTRLTVL.

The rearrangement links TRBV18 to TRBJ2-3, with D unresolved. Germline lookup yields CDR1 KGHSH and CDR2 LQKENI. This CDR3 spans 12 amino acids. With 4 bases removed from V and 0 bases from J, the gap between germline ends came to 2 bases. Written as DNA, the CDR3 is TGTGCCAGCTCACGGAGCACAGATACGCAGTATTTT. Translating gives CASSRSTDTQYF.

J is TRBJ2-7 and V is TRBV6-5; no definite D call. This CDR3 is 15 amino acids long. The germline CDR1 and CDR2 sequences are MNHEY and SVGAGI. V was shortened by 0 bases and J by 1 base, with 10 bases between the two germline ends. CDR3 residues: CASSYSSLFSYEQYF. CDR3 coding DNA: TGTGCCAGCAGTTACTCGAGTCTTTTTTCCTACGAGCAGTACTTC.

This clone turned up a few times. The rearrangement uses TRBV13 and TRBJ1-5, with D unclear. Germline V gene data show CDR1 as PRHDT and CDR2 as FYEKMQ (reference sequence). This CDR3 contains 14 residues. The V and J ends lost 0 bases and 7 bases respectively, with 10 bases between them. The CDR3 coding sequence is TGTGCCAGCAGCTTAGGGACGAGGGCCCAGCCCCAGCATTTT. Amino acid sequence: CASSLGTRAQPQHF.

CDR3 nucleotides: TGTGCCAGCAGCCTACCCTACAGGGACTCTGAAGCTTTCTTT. This codes for CASSLPYRDSEAFF. The chain employs TRBV7-9 and TRBJ1-1; D may be TRBD1 (6 bases). The V gene's germline CDR1 is SEHNR and CDR2 FQNEAQ (reference sequence). The CDR3 consists of 14 residues. Trimming pared 5 bases from V and 6 bases from J, leaving 16 bases between.

This chain links TRBV5-1 with TRBJ1-6; D perhaps matches TRBD1 (5 bases). The germline V gene encodes CDR1 SGHRS and CDR2 YFSETQ. The V end lost 4 bases, the J end lost 5 bases, and 13 bases lay between the germline ends. The CDR3 covers 15 residues. This CDR3 reads CASSPRPGDNSPLHF. In nucleotides, the CDR3 is TGCGCCAGCAGCCCCCGGCCGGGGGATAATTCACCCCTCCACTTT.

This chain links TRBV11-2 with TRBJ2-7, with unresolved D. The CDR3 covers 13 residues. Germline CDR1 is SGHAT and CDR2 is FQNNGV. V lost 5 bases to trimming and J lost 7 bases, with 15 bases between them. In DNA, the CDR3 is TGTGCCAGCAGCGCGAGGACCGGAGCGGAGCAGTACTTC. This codes for CASSARTGAEQYF.

Comment on this clone: This same CDR3 is encoded by further DNA sequences in the sample. V usage is TRBV9 and J usage is TRBJ1-1; D gene ambiguous. V was clipped by 6 bases and J by 4 bases, with 13 bases between them. This CDR3 is 13 amino acids long. The germline gives CDR1 SGDLS, CDR2 YYNGEE. The DNA for the CDR3 is TGTGCCAGCAACAATCCAGGCGCCACTGAAGCTTTCTTT. It specifies CASNNPGATEAFF.

V is TRBV2 and J is TRBJ2-5, with TRBD2 as a possible D gene (6 bases). The last part of the DNA fits TRBJ2-7 better; the J call may be wrong. CDR3 length: 15 amino acids. CDR1 and CDR2 (germline): SNHLY, FYNNEI. The CDR3 sequence: CASSVVGGGSYEQYF. The CDR3 DNA sequence: TGTGCCAGCAGTGTCGTGGGCGGAGGGTCCTACGAGCAGTACTTC.

This chain links TRBV9 with TRBJ2-3; 14 nucleotides agree with TRBD2. The CDR3 is made up of 18 amino acids. V was pared by 1 base and J by 4 bases, with 8 bases of the junction left unmatched. Germline V lookup: CDR1 SGDLS, CDR2 YYNGEE. The CDR3 here is CASSVLGTSGSIADTQYF. Here the CDR3 DNA reads TGTGCCAGCAGCGTACTTGGGACTAGCGGGAGTATAGCAGATACGCAGTATTTT.

The chain employs TRBV5-4 and TRBJ2-1, with a possible D match to TRBD2 (6 bases). The V gene lost 0 bases and the J gene lost 7 bases, with 17 bases spanning the gap. The CDR3 extends over 16 amino acids. The germline V gene encodes CDR1 SGHNT and CDR2 YYREEE (reference sequence). CDR3 nucleotides: TGTGCCAGCAGCTTGGCGGCGGGGAACGGTGGGAATGAGCAGTTCTTC. Amino acid sequence: CASSLAAGNGGNEQFF.